This TCR beta chain was obtained from a study of a mutant IDH1 vaccine in newly diagnosed glioma. Overall study: Vaccination started 4-6 weeks after radiotherapy alone, or with temozolomide cycles. Treated patients had a mean age of 40.4 years and an approximately 62% male, around 38% female split. Most patients had radiochemotherapy with temozolomide before enrollment; others had one alone.

A remark on this clone: No antigen is known for it.

Sequenced by immunoSEQ multiplex PCR; TCRdb stores in-frame clones only, minus some. The data show fewer than 100,000 clones, with 91% seen just once and about 0.6% held by the top ten. As for time point: week 5, during vaccination. It was 300 ug of mutant IDH1 20-mer peptide that made up each vaccine dose, given with topical imiquimod. Germline loops: CDR1 SGHRS, CDR2 YFSETQ. This CDR3 is built from 13 residues. V shed 1 base, J shed 6 bases, and the junction held 1 base outside the gene matches. Sequenced material: PBMCs, taken from a glioma patient whose treatment included an IDH1 peptide vaccine. This receptor was taken from a woman in her forties or fifties with glioma. The chain links TRBV5-1 to TRBJ2-3, with 8 bases matching TRBD1. The CDR3 is CASSLTGGDTQYF. Written as DNA, the CDR3 is TGCGCCAGCAGCTTGACAGGGGGGGATACGCAGTATTTT.